This T cell receptor beta chain was sequenced in a study of T cells in Graves' hyperthyroidism and ophthalmopathy. In this sample, this clonotype turned up many times. The antigen is undetermined. A junction end diverges from the germline sequence, so it may reflect a read error. RNA transcripts gave rise to amplified TCR beta CDR3 regions. An initial round of RT-PCR targeting the TCR CDR3 relied on the HTBI primer set. TCRdb re-derived calls from the multiplex PCR reads in MiXCR, one entry per CDR3 protein. The sample records a few hundred thousand distinct CDR3 sequences, about a sixth being singletons. Points from the study as a whole: The model identified upcoming ophthalmopathy a median about six months ahead of onset.

Patients with ophthalmopathy all had a Clinical Activity Score of at least 3, a NOSPECS grade of at least 4 and duration under 3 months. Patients showing uncontrolled infection, other autoimmune disease, pregnancy or lactation were ineligible. The source of this sequence is a woman between 40 and 50 years old with Graves' ophthalmopathy. Sequencing was carried out using blood.

This chain's CDR3 is CSVEGQGGYEQYF. CDR3 sequence (DNA): TGCAGCGTCGAAGGACAGGGAGGGTACGAGCAGTACTTC. The V gene is TRBV29-1, the J gene TRBJ2-7; maybe TRBD1 (8 bases). CDR3 length: 13 amino acids. Looked up from germline, CDR1 is SQVTM and CDR2 is ANQGSEA.